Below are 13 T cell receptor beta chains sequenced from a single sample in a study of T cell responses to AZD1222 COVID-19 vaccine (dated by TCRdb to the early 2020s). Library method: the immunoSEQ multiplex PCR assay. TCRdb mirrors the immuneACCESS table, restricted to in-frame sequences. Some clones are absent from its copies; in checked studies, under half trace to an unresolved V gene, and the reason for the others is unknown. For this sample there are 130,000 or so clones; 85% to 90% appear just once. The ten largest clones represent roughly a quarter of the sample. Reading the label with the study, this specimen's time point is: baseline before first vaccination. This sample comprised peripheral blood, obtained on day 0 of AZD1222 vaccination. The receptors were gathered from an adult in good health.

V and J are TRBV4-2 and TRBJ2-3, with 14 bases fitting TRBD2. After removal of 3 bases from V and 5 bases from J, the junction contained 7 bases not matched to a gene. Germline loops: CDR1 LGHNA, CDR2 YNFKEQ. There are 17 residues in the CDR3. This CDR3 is CASSHAGTSGGRDTQYF. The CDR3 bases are TGTGCCAGCAGCCACGCTGGGACTAGCGGGGGTCGAGATACGCAGTATTTT.

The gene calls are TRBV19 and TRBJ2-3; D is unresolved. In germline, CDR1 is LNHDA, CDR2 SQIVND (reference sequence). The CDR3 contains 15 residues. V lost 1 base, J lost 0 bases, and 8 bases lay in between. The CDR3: CASSIVLSSTDTQYF. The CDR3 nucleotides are TGTGCCAGTAGTATAGTTTTATCTAGCACAGATACGCAGTATTTT.

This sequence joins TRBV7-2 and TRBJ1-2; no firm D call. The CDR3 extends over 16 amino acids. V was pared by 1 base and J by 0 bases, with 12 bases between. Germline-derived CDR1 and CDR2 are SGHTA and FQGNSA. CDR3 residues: CASSLDPGTSNYGYTF. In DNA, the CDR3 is TGTGCCAGCAGCTTAGACCCAGGCACCTCTAACTATGGCTACACCTTC.

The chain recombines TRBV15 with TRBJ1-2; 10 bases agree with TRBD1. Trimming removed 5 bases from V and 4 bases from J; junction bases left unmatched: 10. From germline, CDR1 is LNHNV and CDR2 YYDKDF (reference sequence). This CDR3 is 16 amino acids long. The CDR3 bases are TGTGCCACCAGCGAACGTCCGGGACAGGGGTCCTATGGCTACACCTTC. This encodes CATSERPGQGSYGYTF.

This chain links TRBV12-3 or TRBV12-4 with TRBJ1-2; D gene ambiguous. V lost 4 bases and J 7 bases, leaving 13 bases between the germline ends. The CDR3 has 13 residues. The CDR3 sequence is CASSSGPSGGYTF. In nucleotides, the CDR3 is TGTGCCAGCAGTTCCGGGCCAAGCGGTGGCTACACCTTC.

In nucleotides, the CDR3 is TGTGCCAGCAGTTTTTCTAGGACACTCTCGGGCTACACCTTC. Amino acid sequence: CASSFSRTLSGYTF. V and J are TRBV27 and TRBJ1-2; maybe TRBD1 (5 bases). V dropped 3 bases and J dropped 8 bases, with 16 bases sitting between them. Germline loops: CDR1 MNHEY, CDR2 SMNVEV (reference sequence). This CDR3 region has 14 residues.

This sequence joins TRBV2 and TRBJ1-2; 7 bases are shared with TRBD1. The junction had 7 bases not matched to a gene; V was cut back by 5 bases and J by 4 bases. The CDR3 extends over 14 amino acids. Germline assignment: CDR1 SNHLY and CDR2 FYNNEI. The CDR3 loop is CASSPQGTAYGYTF. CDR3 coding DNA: TGTGCCAGCAGTCCCCAGGGGACAGCCTATGGCTACACCTTC.

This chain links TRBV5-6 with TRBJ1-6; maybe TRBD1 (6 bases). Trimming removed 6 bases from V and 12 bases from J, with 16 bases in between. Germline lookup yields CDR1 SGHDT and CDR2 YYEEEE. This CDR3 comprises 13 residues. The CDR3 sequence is CASNPSSGVPLHF. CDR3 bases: TGTGCCAGCAACCCCTCGTCAGGGGTACCCCTCCACTTT.

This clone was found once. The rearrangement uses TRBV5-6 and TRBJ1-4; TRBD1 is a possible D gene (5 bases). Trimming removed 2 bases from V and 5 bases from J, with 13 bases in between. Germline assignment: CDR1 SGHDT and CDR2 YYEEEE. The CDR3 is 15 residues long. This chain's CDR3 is CASSFGGKGNEKLFF. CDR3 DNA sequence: TGTGCCAGCAGCTTTGGGGGAAAGGGGAATGAAAAACTGTTTTTT.

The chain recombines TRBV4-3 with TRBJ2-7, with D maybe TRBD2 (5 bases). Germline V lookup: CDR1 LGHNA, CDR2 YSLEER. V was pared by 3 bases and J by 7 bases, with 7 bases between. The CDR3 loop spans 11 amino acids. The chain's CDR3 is CASSHSGEQYF. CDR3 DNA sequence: TGCGCCAGCAGCCACTCGGGGGAGCAGTACTTC.

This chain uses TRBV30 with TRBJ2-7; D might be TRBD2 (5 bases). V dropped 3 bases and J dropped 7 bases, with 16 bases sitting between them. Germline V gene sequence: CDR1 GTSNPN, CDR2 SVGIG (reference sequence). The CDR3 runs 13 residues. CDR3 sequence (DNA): TGTGCCTGGAGCCCGACGAGCGGAGAGGAGCAGTACTTC. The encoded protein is CAWSPTSGEEQYF.

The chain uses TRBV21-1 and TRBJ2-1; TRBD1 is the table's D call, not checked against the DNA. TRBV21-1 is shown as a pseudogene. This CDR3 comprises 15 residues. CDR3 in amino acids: CASSPRQEGDNEQFF. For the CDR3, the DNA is TGTGCCAGCAGCCCTCGACAGGAAGGTGACAATGAGCAGTTCTTC.

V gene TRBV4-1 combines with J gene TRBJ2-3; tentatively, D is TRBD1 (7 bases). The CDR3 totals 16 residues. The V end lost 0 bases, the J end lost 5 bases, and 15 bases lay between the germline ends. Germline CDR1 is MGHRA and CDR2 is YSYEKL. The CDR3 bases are TGCGCCAGCAGCCAAGATAAGGAGGGGGCGGGAGATACGCAGTATTTT. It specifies CASSQDKEGAGDTQYF.